This record looks at one TCR beta chain sequence and its context. It lacks a known antigen. No clone much larger than this one lies a single base away; base qualities are absent. There are 14 amino acids in the CDR3, from cysteine to phenylalanine inclusive. Only the CDR3 region is kept as DNA, spanning 42 bases read in frame from base 1. Trimmed from V: 8 bases; trimmed from J: 4 bases; junction bases lacking a gene match: 4. CDR1 SGDLS and CDR2 YYNGEE are derived from the germline V gene. The record originates from a study of blood T cell repertoires in COVID-19 (dated by TCRdb to 2019 to 2021). With regard to the full study: Collaborator samples came from the United States, Italy and Spain and covered acute and convalescent phases of COVID-19. The prospective study material was composed of cDNA or gDNA derived from T cells, B-cell-depleted T cells, or PBMCs. The dataset comprised deeply sampled blood TCRbeta repertoires from subjects exposed to, actively infected with, or recovered from COVID-19. A freely available public database, intended as a resource for researchers studying the immune response to SARS-CoV-2, is where the repertoires were released. Samples were obtained from the ongoing ImmuneRACE study (first 160 participants) and from 1,000 to 1,500 subjects provided by 6 global collaborators. The sample metadata nearly always contained a de-identified subject ID, COVID-19 status, age in years and sex. Where available, HLA class I and class II types were taken from metadata supplied by the sample provider and were not determined by assay-based typing. Overall study outcomes, separate from this receptor: The amount of clinical and demographic metadata varied by source and participant and was provided uncurated.

TCRbeta CDR3 regions were amplified from genomic DNA using the immunoSEQ Assay, a bias-controlled multiplex PCR. The original pipeline was this. The number of nucleated cells in each sample was estimated from the amplification of reference gene primers within the assay. Sequence reads were collapsed and filtered to measure the absolute abundance of every unique TCRbeta CDR3 rearrangement. For each sample, productive Simpson clonality was calculated as the square root of Simpson's diversity index across productive rearrangements. TCRdb carries this immuneACCESS record with in-frame sequences only. Its versions omit some clonotypes, under half of them owing to an unresolved V gene in the studies checked, with the rest unexplained. The DNA was the basis for D and trimming; V, J and clone size are from that table. Counted in this sample were approximately 190,000 clones; roughly 80% of them appeared once. The ten largest clones add up to roughly 6.1% of the sample.

Whole blood was collected in K2EDTA tubes by collaborating institutions according to the institutions' own protocols. For TCRbeta analysis, collaborator samples were shipped as frozen whole blood, as isolated PBMCs, or as DNA extracted from either sample type. The source of this sequence is a middle-aged woman with acute or convalescent COVID-19. The receptor chain draws on TRBV9 and TRBJ2-3; TRBD2 lines up with 13 middle nucleotides. Sequenced: peripheral blood. The nucleotides are TGTGCCAGTGGGACTAGCGGGAATCCAGATACGCAGTATTTT. Translated, this gives CASGTSGNPDTQYF. Reference TRBV9 and TRBJ2-3 genes cover what lies past the CDR3, so the full variable domain is DSGVTQTPKHLITATGQRVTLRCSPRSGDLSVYWYQQSLDQGLQFLIQYYNGEERAKGNILERFSAQQFPDLHSELNLSSLELGDSALYFCASGTSGNPDTQYFGPGTRLTVL.